This T cell receptor beta chain was sequenced for a study of early stage breast cancer tumors. Study summary: Seven to nine ER+/PR+/HER2- tumors were invasive ductal; a few were invasive lobular.

Note on this clone: Antigen unknown.

Overall study findings and caveats: Tumors had approximately 2.5-fold higher T cell density than normal breast.

Generated by immunoSEQ multiplex PCR, the TCRdb table keeps only in-frame clones and is missing some. The sample contains around 71,000 clones, 70% to 85% of which appear only once. This CDR3 comprises 15 residues. Germline CDR1 SGHRS, CDR2 YFSETQ. V lost 6 bases, J lost 6 bases, and 16 bases lay in between. This chain joins TRBV5-1 and TRBJ1-6; the D gene is possibly TRBD1 (6 bases). This receptor was obtained from a person in their 60s with breast cancer. The sequencing input was blood. The CDR3 bases are TGCGCCAGCAACCCTACAGGGAGTGGTAATTCACCCCTCCACTTT. This encodes CASNPTGSGNSPLHF.